Shown below are 32 T cell receptor beta chains from a single sample sequenced in a study of blood T cells in healthy people across ages. The second PCR ran about 6 to 12 cycles with a sample-barcoded 5' primer and J-beta primers. TCRdb reanalysed the 5' RACE reads using MiXCR and keeps one entry per CDR3 protein. The data contain 780,000 or so distinct CDR3 sequences, around 25% of them singletons. This sample was shared with a second study, whose subject was T cells of mothers and their children.

Material: blood. These receptor sequences come from a boy aged 5-17 years in good health.

This chain connects TRBV18 to TRBJ2-3; D is unresolved. In germline, CDR1 is KGHSH, CDR2 LQKENI. V gave up 2 bases and J gave up 3 bases, with 9 bases separating them. The CDR3 runs to 14 residues. For the CDR3, the DNA is TGTGCCAGCTCACCAACCCTCGAGACAGATACGCAGTATTTT. It yields the protein CASSPTLETDTQYF.

This chain's CDR3 is CASRKRQQSQETQYF. The CDR3 nucleotides read TGTGCCAGCAGAAAGAGACAGCAGAGCCAAGAGACCCAGTACTTC. The chain has TRBV27 and TRBJ2-5; TRBD1 is a possible D gene (5 bases). This CDR3 has 15 residues. The germline CDR1 and CDR2 sequences are MNHEY and SMNVEV (reference sequence). V gave up 6 bases and J gave up 1 base, with 15 bases separating them.

In nucleotides, the CDR3 is TGTGCCAGCAGTTTCCGCGGGCCGCCCTACGAGCAGTACTTC. Its translation is CASSFRGPPYEQYF. This chain uses TRBV12-3 or TRBV12-4 with TRBJ2-7, with D possibly TRBD2 on 5 matching bases. Trimming removed 3 bases from V and 2 bases from J, with 11 bases in between. The CDR3 spans 14 residues.

This clonotype showed up just a few times. The J gene is TRBJ2-7, the V gene TRBV4-3, with D possibly being TRBD1 (6 bases). This CDR3 has 18 residues. V lost 0 bases to trimming and J lost 4 bases, with 22 bases between them. Germline CDR1 LGHNA, CDR2 YSLEER. DNA of the CDR3: TGCGCCAGCAGCCAAGACCTCCTCCAGGGGTTAGGGATTTACGAGCAGTACTTC. Its protein product is CASSQDLLQGLGIYEQYF.

This clonotype turned up a few times. The chain is built from TRBV2 and TRBJ1-4, with D possibly TRBD1 on 5 matching bases. The CDR3 is 15 amino acids. V was pared by 4 bases and J by 8 bases, with 17 bases between. The germline CDR1 and CDR2 sequences are SNHLY and FYNNEI. DNA for the CDR3: TGTGCCAGCAGTGTTTTTGGCAGGGAAGGGGAAAAACTGTTTTTT. It encodes CASSVFGREGEKLFF.

This clonotype was found a few times. V usage is TRBV29-1 and J usage is TRBJ2-7; D is tentatively TRBD1 or TRBD2 (5 bases each). CDR3 length equals 13 residues. Germline-derived CDR1 and CDR2 are SQVTM and ANQGSEA. The V gene lost 6 bases and the J gene lost 0 bases, with 12 bases spanning the gap. The CDR3 loop reads CSVRRGGSYEQYF. Here the CDR3 DNA reads TGCAGCGTCCGCCGTGGGGGCTCCTACGAGCAGTACTTC.

The chain employs TRBV25-1 and TRBJ2-3, with D hard to call. From germline, CDR1 is MGHDK and CDR2 SYGVNS. The CDR3 is made up of 17 amino acids. The germline V and J ends were trimmed by 3 bases and 0 bases, with 16 bases remaining between them. The CDR3 is CASSEARFGSSTDTQYF. CDR3 coding DNA: TGTGCCAGCAGTGAGGCACGGTTCGGATCTAGCACAGATACGCAGTATTTT.

This clonotype appeared a few times. The chain links TRBV6-5 to TRBJ1-2; TRBD1 might be the D (5 bases). The CDR3 is made up of 16 amino acids. Trimming removed 5 bases from V and 8 bases from J, with 24 bases in between. Germline-derived CDR1 and CDR2 are MNHEY and SVGAGI. The CDR3 region is CASSQGGRLRVDGYTF. In nucleotides, the CDR3 is TGTGCCAGCAGTCAAGGCGGCCGACTCAGGGTTGACGGCTACACCTTC.

The chain recombines TRBV7-9 with TRBJ2-4; D is perhaps TRBD1 or TRBD2 (6 bases each). V gave up 4 bases and J gave up 1 base, with 14 bases separating them. The CDR3 has 16 residues. CDR1 and CDR2 from the germline V gene are SEHNR and FQNEAQ (reference sequence). CDR3 bases: TGTGCCAGCAGCTCCTCAGGGGCGGGGGCCAAAAACATTCAGTACTTC. Amino acids: CASSSSGAGAKNIQYF.

This clonotype was seen ten or more times. V gene TRBV7-6 combines with J gene TRBJ2-1; 9 nucleotides line up with TRBD1. Germline CDR1 is SGHVS and CDR2 is FNYEAQ. The CDR3 has 18 residues. V was clipped by 5 bases and J by 0 bases; unmatched bases: 11. As DNA, the CDR3 is TGTGCCAGCAGCCCCGGACAGGGGCGCCCTGGCTCCTACAATGAGCAGTTCTTC. Residues: CASSPGQGRPGSYNEQFF.

This clonotype has more than one count but fewer than ten. The chain links TRBV29-1 to TRBJ2-5; D possibly corresponds to TRBD1 (6 bases). With the DNA end fitting TRBJ2-1 better, the J assignment may be wrong. This CDR3 comprises 11 residues. The germline V gene has CDR1 SQVTM and CDR2 ANQGSEA. DNA for the CDR3: TGCAGCGTTGGTAGGGGGAATGAGCAGTTCTTC. Its protein product is CSVGRGNEQFF.

This clonotype was detected only a few times. The chain is built from TRBV3-1 and TRBJ2-5; TRBD2 is a possible D gene (6 bases). Trimming stripped 0 bases from V and 1 base from J, with 15 bases between. Germline values: CDR1 LGHDT, CDR2 YNNKEL (reference sequence). This CDR3 is built from 17 residues. The CDR3 loop reads CASSQEFVAEVQETQYF. CDR3 sequence (DNA): TGTGCCAGCAGCCAAGAGTTCGTAGCGGAAGTCCAAGAGACCCAGTACTTC.

The gene calls are TRBV29-1 and TRBJ1-2; D perhaps matches TRBD1 (5 bases). The CDR3 totals 14 residues. Germline CDR1 reads SQVTM; CDR2 reads ANQGSEA. Trimming shortened V by 6 bases and J by 3 bases, and 17 bases separated the two germline ends. The CDR3 DNA reads TGCAGCGTCGGCGCCGGGACCGGCGACTATGGCTACACCTTC. Protein: CSVGAGTGDYGYTF.

This clonotype was counted between two and nine times. V and J are TRBV10-3 and TRBJ1-1; no definite D call. V gave up 2 bases and J gave up 5 bases, with 9 bases separating them. The length of the CDR3 is 13 residues. Germline V CDR1 and CDR2: ENHRY, SYGVKD. As DNA, the CDR3 is TGTGCCATCAGTGAGGACGGATGGACTGAAGCTTTCTTT. Translation gives CAISEDGWTEAFF.

This chain joins TRBV6-9 and TRBJ2-7, with D unresolved. The V end was cut by 8 bases, the J end by 6 bases, with 23 bases between. This CDR3 contains 15 residues. The V gene's germline CDR1 is MNHGY and CDR2 SVAAGI. DNA for the CDR3: TGTGCCAGCGTTTTTCTGGGCCCGGCCCCTCTCGAGCAGTACTTC. Its protein product is CASVFLGPAPLEQYF.

This clonotype was observed a few times. The J gene is TRBJ1-2, the V gene TRBV25-1; no firm D call. The V gene lost 3 bases and the J gene lost 8 bases, with 13 bases spanning the gap. The CDR3 covers 13 residues. The germline CDR1 and CDR2 sequences are MGHDK and SYGVNS. The CDR3 DNA sequence: TGTGCCAGCAGTGATGAGTACGAGTCGGGCTACACCTTC. Its protein product is CASSDEYESGYTF.

The chain has TRBV29-1 and TRBJ1-3; a possible D gene is TRBD1 (5 bases). CDR3 length: 16 residues. The V gene's germline CDR1 is SQVTM and CDR2 ANQGSEA. Deletions cut 4 bases from V and 0 bases from J, with 16 bases between. The CDR3 DNA reads as TGCAGCGTTGGGGCCGAAGGGGACCCCTCTGGAAACACCATATATTTT. Translation: CSVGAEGDPSGNTIYF.

This clonotype has just a few counts. This chain uses TRBV27 with TRBJ1-2; weak D call: TRBD1 (6 bases). V lost 5 bases to trimming and J lost 3 bases, with 22 bases between them. CDR1 and CDR2 (germline): MNHEY, SMNVEV (reference sequence). The CDR3 is 17 amino acids. The CDR3 loop is CASSLSPGQGLYYGYTF. The CDR3 bases are TGTGCCAGCAGTCTCTCCCCTGGGCAGGGGCTTTACTATGGCTACACCTTC.

Points on this clonotype: A read error may produce the germline difference seen at one junction end. The chain has TRBV9 and TRBJ1-4; D call uncertain. Germline CDR1 is SGDLS and CDR2 is YYNGEE. The CDR3 is made up of 16 amino acids. The CDR3 here is CASSVGIGGPNEKLFF. The CDR3 DNA follows: TGTGCCAGTAGCGTAGGCATAGGTGGGCCTAATGAAAAACTGTTTTTT.

This clonotype was detected many times. The gene calls are TRBV12-3 or TRBV12-4 and TRBJ2-7; D may be TRBD2 (5 bases). CDR3 length equals 11 residues. With 8 bases removed from V and 4 bases from J, the gap between germline ends came to 9 bases. The CDR3 bases are TGTGCCAGCGGACCGGGGTACGAGCAGTACTTC. It encodes CASGPGYEQYF.

V gene TRBV6-2 or TRBV6-3 combines with J gene TRBJ1-2; TRBD1 might be the D (5 bases). CDR1 and CDR2 from the germline V gene are MNHEY and SVGEGT. The CDR3 covers 16 residues. Trimming shortened V by 2 bases and J by 4 bases, and 17 bases separated the two germline ends. CDR3 coding DNA: TGTGCCAGCAGTTACGAAGAGGGACCGAAAACCTATGGCTACACCTTC. This sequence encodes CASSYEEGPKTYGYTF.

The J gene is TRBJ1-6, the V gene TRBV15; D gene ambiguous. This CDR3 has 13 residues. The ends were cut back, 1 base at V and 14 bases at J, with 12 bases in the middle. CDR1 and CDR2 (germline): LNHNV, YYDKDF (reference sequence). CDR3 protein: CATSRVAARALHF. The CDR3, as DNA: TGTGCCACCAGCAGAGTGGCAGCCAGAGCCCTCCACTTT.

This chain uses TRBV29-1 with TRBJ2-2; D unresolved. Germline V lookup: CDR1 SQVTM, CDR2 ANQGSEA. CDR3 size: 13 residues. V lost 0 bases and J 6 bases, leaving 8 bases between the germline ends. The CDR3 is CSVEDSPAGELFF. Here the CDR3 DNA reads TGCAGCGTTGAAGACAGTCCGGCCGGGGAGCTGTTTTTT.

At least ten counts were recorded for this clonotype. The chain carries TRBV20-1 and TRBJ2-2; no firm D call. With 1 base removed from V and 0 bases from J, the gap between germline ends came to 12 bases. The CDR3 is made up of 16 amino acids. Germline lookup yields CDR1 DFQATT and CDR2 SNEGSKA (reference sequence). The CDR3 is CSARGSGYSNTGELFF. The CDR3 coding sequence is TGCAGTGCTAGAGGTTCAGGATATTCGAACACCGGGGAGCTGTTTTTT.

The chain employs TRBV24-1 and TRBJ2-1; 13 bases align to TRBD2. CDR3 length: 16 amino acids. Germline CDR1 KGHDR, CDR2 SFDVKD. V shed 4 bases, J shed 6 bases, and the junction held 5 bases outside the gene matches. The CDR3 spells CATSDPGLAGFNEQFF. Here the CDR3 DNA reads TGTGCCACCAGTGACCCGGGACTAGCGGGATTCAATGAGCAGTTCTTC.

This clonotype was recorded a few times. The chain combines TRBV4-3 with TRBJ2-7; a possible D gene is TRBD1 (6 bases). Trimming took 0 bases from V and 2 from J, leaving 8 bases between them. Germline assignment: CDR1 LGHNA and CDR2 YSLEER. The CDR3 totals 14 residues. The CDR3 DNA reads as TGCGCCAGCAGCCAAGATAAGGGGGCCTACGAGCAGTACTTC. Amino acids: CASSQDKGAYEQYF.

The chain uses TRBV6-1 and TRBJ1-1; D is possibly TRBD1 (6 bases). Per the germline V gene, CDR1 is MNHNS and CDR2 is SASEGT. This CDR3 spans 15 amino acids. The ends were cut back, 4 bases at V and 1 base at J, with 13 bases in the middle. For the CDR3, the DNA is TGTGCCAGCAGTGGGGGGCCGAGCCCGAACACTGAAGCTTTCTTT. Translation gives CASSGGPSPNTEAFF.

This clonotype was seen more than once but under ten times. CDR3 coding DNA: TGTGCCAGCAGGACGTTGGGACTAGCGGGACGGGTGTGCACAGATACGCAGTATTTT. Residues: CASRTLGLAGRVCTDTQYF. The genes are TRBV6-4 and TRBJ2-3; TRBD2 matches at 13 bases. Trimming at V came to 6 bases and at J to 1 base, leaving 13 bases not matched to a gene. CDR1 MRHNA and CDR2 SNTAGT come from the germline V gene. The CDR3 runs 19 residues.

The chain employs TRBV2 and TRBJ1-4; D is unclear. Trimming cost V 6 bases and J 0 bases, with 8 bases left between them. The germline V gene encodes CDR1 SNHLY and CDR2 FYNNEI. CDR3 length equals 14 residues. This CDR3 is CASRITTTNEKLFF. Here the CDR3 DNA reads TGTGCCAGCAGGATTACCACAACTAATGAAAAACTGTTTTTT.

This clonotype came up a few times. The chain is built from TRBV4-2 and TRBJ2-3, with D unclear. Matching the DNA end better, TRBJ1-5 makes the J call doubtful. CDR1 is LGHNA and CDR2 is YNFKEQ in the germline V gene. This CDR3 is 13 amino acids long. The CDR3 DNA follows: TGTGCCAGCAGCCAAGATCCCAGTAGTACGCAGCATTTT. Protein: CASSQDPSSTQHF.

This clonotype came up once. This chain joins TRBV5-1 and TRBJ2-7; 8 bases agree with TRBD2. The CDR3 contains 16 residues. J gave up 3 bases and V 0 bases, and 8 bases lay outside the gene matches. Germline V lookup: CDR1 SGHRS, CDR2 YFSETQ. The CDR3 nucleotides are TGCGCCAGCAGCTTGGCCGTGAATGCGGGAGGCTACGAGCAGTACTTC. This translates into CASSLAVNAGGYEQYF.

The chain is built from TRBV20-1 and TRBJ2-1; 10 nucleotides align to TRBD2. Per germline, CDR1 DFQATT and CDR2 SNEGSKA (reference sequence). The CDR3 extends over 15 amino acids. The V gene end was trimmed by 0 bases and the J gene end by 6 bases; junction bases not matched to a gene: 5. The CDR3 bases are TGCAGTGCTAGAGAGGCTAGCGGGAGTGGCAATGAGCAGTTCTTC. Residues: CSAREASGSGNEQFF.